This entry lists 23 T cell receptor beta chains sequenced from one sample in a study of breast tumors, draining lymph nodes, adjacent tissues. TCRdb ran MiXCR on the multiplex PCR reads and lists one entry per CDR3 protein. This table has 130,000 or so distinct CDR3 sequences, 20% to 25% appearing once. Axillary draining lymph nodes of breast cancer patients supplied the node samples. The sample comprised axillary lymph node tissue. These receptors were obtained from a female donor with breast cancer. Some clones in this sample may be carry-over from other donors' samples.

This clonotype was recorded many times. The chain has TRBV5-5 and TRBJ2-3, with 11 bases lining up with TRBD2. Germline CDR1 is SGHKS and CDR2 is YYEKEE (reference sequence). Trimming removed 5 bases from V and 0 bases from J; junction bases left unmatched: 5. The CDR3 consists of 16 residues. CDR3 DNA: TGTGCCAGCAGGGTAGCGGGAGGGTGGAGCACAGATACGCAGTATTTT. Its translation: CASRVAGGWSTDTQYF.

Concerning this clonotype itself: A much larger clone differs by one base, so this may be a read error. The chain recombines TRBV12-3 or TRBV12-4 with TRBJ2-3; a possible D gene is TRBD2 (6 bases). The CDR3 length is 16 residues. DNA of the CDR3: TGTGCCAGCAGTCCGCCCTTAGCGGTTATCACAGATACGCGGTATTTT. It is translated as CASSPPLAVITDTRYF.

As regards this clonotype: The germline gene is not matched at one end of the junction; a read error may be the cause. This chain connects TRBV10-2 to TRBJ2-1; 8 positions match TRBD2. The CDR3 length is 17 residues. The germline V gene encodes CDR1 WSHSY and CDR2 SAAADI. CDR3 protein: CASSESRGGGTYNEQLF. CDR3 coding DNA: TGCGCCAGCAGTGAGTCGAGGGGCGGGGGGACCTACAATGAGCAGCTCTTC.

The chain is built from TRBV19 and TRBJ2-2; the match to TRBD1 covers 7 bases. This CDR3 has 12 amino acids. CDR1 and CDR2 (germline): LNHDA, SQIVND (reference sequence). V was pared by 6 bases and J by 6 bases, with 1 base of the junction left unmatched. CDR3 in DNA: TGTGCCAGTAGGACAGGGTCCGGGGAGCTGTTTTTT. Encoded protein: CASRTGSGELFF.

This clonotype was observed many times. The rearrangement uses TRBV18 and TRBJ1-6; 12 bases are shared with TRBD1. Germline lookup yields CDR1 KGHSH and CDR2 LQKENI. The CDR3 covers 15 residues. Trimming at V came to 3 bases and at J to 10 bases, leaving 4 bases not matched to a gene. The CDR3 region is CASSPGTGGMSPLHF. For the CDR3, the DNA is TGTGCCAGCTCACCGGGGACAGGGGGCATGTCACCCCTCCACTTT.

The chain carries TRBV11-3 and TRBJ1-6; 7 bases line up with TRBD1. The CDR3 spans 15 residues. Germline V gives CDR1 SGHNT, CDR2 YENEEA. Trimming took 5 bases from V and 15 from J; bases not matched to a gene: 16. CDR3 in DNA: TGTGCCAGCAGCCTCACGACAGGGCGAATTCAGGACCTCCACTTT. Translating it yields CASSLTTGRIQDLHF.

This clonotype has only a few counts. A much larger clone differs from this one at a single base, so this may be a read error. This chain uses TRBV6-2 or TRBV6-3 with TRBJ2-7; D is undetermined. CDR3 length: 12 amino acids. Germline values: CDR1 MNHEY, CDR2 SVGEGT. Trimming stripped 8 bases from V and 3 bases from J, with 11 bases between. CDR3 nucleotide sequence: TGTGCCAGCGCGTCTCTGGGCTACGAGCAGTACTTC. Its translation: CASASLGYEQYF.

This clonotype was recorded at least ten times. J is TRBJ1-2 and V is TRBV7-8; the D gene is possibly TRBD1 (6 bases). The CDR3 consists of 13 residues. V was trimmed by 5 bases and J by 4 bases, leaving 11 bases between them. The germline gives CDR1 SGHVS, CDR2 FQNEAQ. The CDR3 DNA follows: TGTGCCAGCAGCCCACAGGGAACCTATGGCTACACCTTC. This sequence encodes CASSPQGTYGYTF.

This clonotype was picked up many times. The CDR3 DNA reads as TGTGCCAGCAGCTTAGATGGGCTCGCGGGAGTGGTGTACGAGCAGTACTTC. Its protein is CASSLDGLAGVVYEQYF. This chain links TRBV7-9 with TRBJ2-7; 7 bases agree with TRBD2. The CDR3 contains 17 residues. Germline V gene sequence: CDR1 SEHNR, CDR2 FQNEAQ (reference sequence). The ends lost 1 base at V and 4 bases at J; junction bases unmatched: 13.

At least ten counts were recorded for this clonotype. This rearrangement joins TRBV11-3 to TRBJ2-1; TRBD2 matches at 14 bases. Germline CDR1 SGHNT, CDR2 YENEEA. The CDR3 totals 16 residues. J lost 12 bases, V lost 4 bases, and 11 bases had no gene match. The CDR3 is CASSSRLGLAGDRQFF. DNA of the CDR3: TGTGCCAGCAGCTCTCGACTGGGACTAGCGGGAGATAGGCAGTTCTTC.

This clonotype was counted at least ten times. V and J are TRBV6-6 and TRBJ2-1; D is unclear. The germline V gene encodes CDR1 MNHNY and CDR2 SVGAGI (reference sequence). V was trimmed by 2 bases and J by 2 bases, leaving 7 bases between them. This CDR3 contains 14 residues. As DNA, the CDR3 is TGTGCCAGCAGTTACGAGAGACCCTACAATGAGCAGTTCTTC. Residues: CASSYERPYNEQFF.

This clonotype was recorded many times. This chain connects TRBV7-8 to TRBJ2-7; 7 nucleotides match TRBD2. Germline CDR1 is SGHVS and CDR2 is FQNEAQ. The ends lost 0 bases at V and 3 bases at J; junction bases unmatched: 8. The CDR3 totals 16 residues. CDR3 protein: CASSLAWGRVDYEQYF. DNA of the CDR3: TGTGCCAGCAGCTTAGCGTGGGGGAGGGTCGACTACGAGCAGTACTTC.

Ten or more counts support this clonotype. The V call is TRBV6-1, the J call TRBJ2-7; D might be TRBD1 (6 bases). The V end lost 5 bases, the J end lost 3 bases, and 14 bases lay between the germline ends. CDR1 and CDR2 from the germline V gene are MNHNS and SASEGT. The CDR3 is 14 amino acids. CDR3 in amino acids: CASSLPQGNYEQYF. The DNA for the CDR3 is TGTGCCAGCAGTCTGCCACAGGGAAACTACGAGCAGTACTTC.

This clonotype has at least ten counts. This chain uses TRBV11-3 with TRBJ2-2; D gene unclear. V gave up 1 base and J gave up 3 bases, with 6 bases separating them. The CDR3 length is 14 residues. Germline V lookup: CDR1 SGHNT, CDR2 YENEEA. CDR3 DNA sequence: TGTGCCAGCAGCTTAGGCCCGGACACCGGGGAGCTGTTTTTT. This translates into CASSLGPDTGELFF.

Remarks on this clonotype: One base away lies a much larger clone, so this may be a sequencing read error. The rearrangement uses TRBV6-6 and TRBJ1-4; a possible D gene is TRBD1 (5 bases). The CDR3 spans 17 residues. Germline CDR1 and CDR2: MNHNY and SVGAGI (reference sequence). The CDR3 nucleotides read TGTGCCGGCAGTTACGGGGTTCGACAGTCAACTAATGAAAAACTGTTTTTT. Translated: CAGSYGVRQSTNEKLFF.

V usage is TRBV18 and J usage is TRBJ1-2; 9 positions agree with TRBD1. CDR1 is KGHSH, CDR2 LQKENI, per germline. V lost 6 bases, J lost 4 bases, and 9 bases stayed unmatched. The CDR3 consists of 15 residues. In nucleotides, the CDR3 is TGTGCCAGCTCCCGGACAGGGGATGGGACCTATGGCTACACCTTC. Its protein product is CASSRTGDGTYGYTF.

This clonotype was detected only a few times. Lacking the conserved final phenylalanine or tryptophan, this CDR3 likely reflects a read error. This rearrangement joins TRBV7-8 to TRBJ2-7; 15 bases match TRBD2. Losses at the gene ends were 5 bases for V and 5 bases for J; bases not matched to a gene: 10. CDR1 SGHVS and CDR2 FQNEAQ come from the germline V gene. The CDR3 consists of 17 residues. CDR3 residues: CASSLGTSGRTGHEQYL. Written as DNA, the CDR3 is TGTGCCAGCAGCCTAGGGACTAGCGGGAGGACAGGCCACGAGCAGTACCTC.

This clonotype occurred many times. As DNA, the CDR3 is TGTGCCAGCAGCCAAGGAAACACCATATATTTT. Its translation: CASSQGNTIYF. This rearrangement joins TRBV7-2 to TRBJ1-3; no firm D call. Germline CDR1 is SGHTA and CDR2 is FQGNSA. V lost 5 bases, J lost 4 bases, and 3 bases lay in between. The CDR3 totals 11 residues.

This clonotype was counted ten times or more. The chain couples TRBV30 to TRBJ2-3; D unclear. Looked up from germline, CDR1 is GTSNPN and CDR2 is SVGIG (reference sequence). V lost 5 bases and J lost 1, with 4 bases in between. The CDR3 runs 11 residues. The CDR3 spells CAWAGTDTQYF. The CDR3 nucleotides read TGTGCCTGGGCCGGCACAGATACGCAGTATTTT.

This clonotype was seen repeatedly, ten times or more. The CDR3 here is CASSYNRDRHNEQFF. CDR3 bases: TGTGCCAGCAGCTACAACCGGGACAGGCACAATGAGCAGTTCTTC. V usage is TRBV7-2 and J usage is TRBJ2-1; 8 bases are shared with TRBD1. J lost 5 bases, V lost 4 bases, and 7 bases had no gene match. The CDR3 totals 15 residues. Germline-derived CDR1 and CDR2 are SGHTA and FQGNSA.

This clonotype was seen at least ten times. This chain links TRBV24-1 with TRBJ2-1; 13 nucleotides agree with TRBD2. Trimming at V came to 4 bases and at J to 4 bases, leaving 6 bases not matched to a gene. The germline V gene encodes CDR1 KGHDR and CDR2 SFDVKD. The CDR3 has 17 amino acids. The CDR3 nucleotides read TGTGCCACCAGTGACCCCGGGACTAGCGGGACGTACAATGAGCAGTTCTTC. This gives the protein CATSDPGTSGTYNEQFF.

This clonotype was seen repeatedly, ten times or more. This chain links TRBV7-2 with TRBJ1-2; tentatively, D is TRBD1 (5 bases). CDR3 length: 15 amino acids. Germline V gene lookup returns CDR1 SGHTA and CDR2 FQGNSA. V lost 2 bases and J lost 4, with 14 bases in between. CDR3 DNA: TGTGCCAGCAGCTTAATCAGGGAGGGAAGCTATGGCTACACCTTC. This encodes CASSLIREGSYGYTF.

About this clonotype itself: A much larger clone is a single base away; this may be a read error. V is TRBV10-3 and J is TRBJ1-2, with TRBD1 as a possible D gene (5 bases). From germline, CDR1 is ENHRY and CDR2 SYGVKD. V shed 8 bases and J shed 8 bases, with 15 bases lying between them. This CDR3 contains 12 residues. CDR3 sequence: CAIQGQSGGYTF. CDR3 DNA sequence: TGTGCCATCCAGGGCCAGTCTGGCGGCTACACCTTC.